What follows are 25 T cell receptor beta chains derived from one specimen sequenced in a study of T cells in Graves' hyperthyroidism and ophthalmopathy. Authors of the study amplified TCR beta CDR3 regions from RNA transcripts. First-round RT-PCR with HTBI primers amplified the TCR CDR3 region. From the multiplex PCR reads, TCRdb called clonotypes with MiXCR, one entry per CDR3 protein. Counted here are over 150,000 distinct CDR3 sequences, roughly a sixth occurring once; the ten biggest clones make up 53%. Sequenced input: blood. Every receptor here comes from a woman in her forties or fifties with Graves' hyperthyroidism.

This clonotype was observed at least ten times. V is TRBV12-3 or TRBV12-4 and J is TRBJ2-7, with no clear D. The CDR3 length is 13 residues. V was pared by 3 bases and J by 2 bases, with 8 bases between. CDR3 sequence reads: CASSLRQPYEQYF. The CDR3 DNA is TGTGCCAGCAGTTTGCGACAACCCTACGAGCAGTACTTC.

This clonotype has a handful of counts. The V gene is TRBV5-1, the J gene TRBJ2-2, with D unclear. This CDR3 has 15 residues. Germline V gene lookup returns CDR1 SGHRS and CDR2 YFSETQ. V was trimmed by 0 bases and J by 6 bases, leaving 12 bases between them. CDR3 region: CASSLASRYSGELFF. The CDR3, as DNA: TGCGCCAGCAGCTTGGCCTCCCGGTATTCCGGGGAGCTGTTTTTT.

This clonotype was recorded at least ten times. The gene calls are TRBV5-1 and TRBJ2-7; 7 positions agree with TRBD1. V was pared by 0 bases and J by 2 bases, with 2 bases of the junction left unmatched. The CDR3 is made up of 14 amino acids. Germline CDR1 is SGHRS and CDR2 is YFSETQ. The CDR3 spells CASSLGGTAYEQYF. Written as DNA, the CDR3 is TGCGCCAGCAGCTTGGGTGGGACAGCCTACGAGCAGTACTTC.

The V call is TRBV28, the J call TRBJ2-7; 8 positions agree with TRBD2. The CDR3 is 12 residues long. Germline CDR1 reads MDHEN; CDR2 reads SYDVKM. Trimming took 8 bases from V and 3 from J; bases not matched to a gene: 3. The CDR3 DNA reads TGTGCCAGCTATAGCGGGGACTACGAGCAGTACTTC. Its translation is CASYSGDYEQYF.

As concerns this clonotype: This may be a read error, as it is one base from a much larger clone. V is TRBV2 and J is TRBJ2-1; unclear D gene. The germline CDR1 and CDR2 sequences are SNHLY and FYNNEI. This CDR3 contains 14 residues. CDR3 sequence: CASSEESSYSEQFF. CDR3 coding DNA: TGTGCCAGCAGTGAAGAGAGCTCCTACAGTGAGCAGTTCTTC.

The sample holds many counts of this clonotype. The chain links TRBV7-6 to TRBJ1-1; TRBD1 matches 7 bases. Germline CDR1 reads SGHVS; CDR2 reads FNYEAQ. After removal of 5 bases from V and 1 base from J, the junction contained 7 bases not matched to a gene. The CDR3 totals 15 residues. CDR3: CASSKTGSSNTEAFF. The CDR3, as DNA: TGTGCCAGCAGCAAGACAGGGTCCTCGAACACTGAAGCTTTCTTT.

The sample holds many counts of this clonotype. The rearrangement links TRBV6-1 to TRBJ1-1; D is undetermined. Looked up from germline, CDR1 is MNHNS and CDR2 is SASEGT. Deletions cut 7 bases from V and 0 bases from J, with 12 bases between. The CDR3 is 14 residues long. CDR3 coding DNA: TGTGCCAGCACTGTAGGAACCATGAACACTGAAGCTTTCTTT. Its translation: CASTVGTMNTEAFF.

This clonotype has a count of ten or more. The chain's CDR3 is CASSYATGGTDTQYF. Here the CDR3 DNA reads TGTGCCAGCAGTTACGCCACAGGGGGCACAGATACGCAGTATTTT. The J gene is TRBJ2-3, the V gene TRBV6-5; TRBD1 matches 7 bases. The J segment lost 1 base and the V segment lost 2 bases, leaving 3 bases of the junction unmatched. Germline CDR1 MNHEY, CDR2 SVGAGI. The length of the CDR3 is 15 residues.

This clonotype was counted at least ten times. The V gene is TRBV6-1, the J gene TRBJ2-3, with 7 bases identical to TRBD2. The CDR3 totals 15 residues. V shed 5 bases and J 0 bases; nucleotides not matched to a gene: 5. From germline, CDR1 is MNHNS and CDR2 SASEGT. The CDR3 loop is CASSFSGASTDTQYF. The CDR3 nucleotides are TGTGCCAGCAGTTTCAGCGGGGCTAGCACAGATACGCAGTATTTT.

This clonotype has a count of ten or more. The V and J genes are TRBV2 and TRBJ2-1; D is uncertain. Germline V gives CDR1 SNHLY, CDR2 FYNNEI. V was pared by 8 bases and J by 4 bases, with 12 bases between. The CDR3 is 13 amino acids. CDR3 loop: CASFESYYNEQFF. CDR3 sequence (DNA): TGTGCCAGCTTTGAGTCGTATTACAATGAGCAGTTCTTC.

Many counts were recorded for this clonotype. The chain employs TRBV7-6 and TRBJ1-5, with D maybe TRBD1 (6 bases). Germline CDR1 reads SGHVS; CDR2 reads FNYEAQ. V dropped 5 bases and J dropped 5 bases, with 16 bases sitting between them. The CDR3 runs 15 residues. The CDR3 reads CASSPGEGEYQPQHF. For the CDR3, the DNA is TGTGCCAGCAGCCCAGGGGAGGGGGAATATCAGCCCCAGCATTTT.

J is TRBJ1-1 and V is TRBV19, with D hard to call. The CDR3 loop spans 12 amino acids. Germline V gene data show CDR1 as LNHDA and CDR2 as SQIVND (reference sequence). V lost 4 bases, J lost 2 bases, and 5 bases lay in between. CDR3 sequence: CASSTRNTEAFF. The CDR3 nucleotides are TGTGCCAGTAGTACGCGAAACACTGAAGCTTTCTTT.

This clonotype was detected ten times or more. V and J are TRBV28 and TRBJ2-2; D gene unclear. The V gene lost 7 bases and the J gene lost 4 bases, with 13 bases spanning the gap. This CDR3 is built from 14 residues. Germline CDR1 is MDHEN and CDR2 is SYDVKM. CDR3 sequence (DNA): TGTGCCAGCACCCCCGAACGTGGCACCGGGGAGCTGTTTTTT. Residues: CASTPERGTGELFF.

This chain uses TRBV6-6 with TRBJ2-1; D is perhaps TRBD1 (6 bases). The V end was cut by 0 bases, the J end by 10 bases, with 13 bases between. CDR1 is MNHNY and CDR2 is SVGAGI in the germline V gene (reference sequence). This CDR3 region has 14 residues. This CDR3 is CASSYSTQGPEQFF. CDR3 DNA sequence: TGTGCCAGCAGTTACTCGACACAGGGTCCCGAGCAGTTCTTC.

Ten or more counts support this clonotype. The chain uses TRBV11-3 and TRBJ2-5; a possible D gene is TRBD2 (5 bases). Germline assignment: CDR1 SGHNT and CDR2 YENEEA. The CDR3 spans 15 residues. Trimming took 5 bases from V and 3 from J, leaving 16 bases between them. The CDR3 reads CASSPYGEMEETQYF. DNA of the CDR3: TGTGCCAGCAGCCCTTACGGGGAGATGGAAGAGACCCAGTACTTC.

This clonotype was seen more than once but under ten times. The genes are TRBV5-6 and TRBJ2-6; the D is unclear. The germline V gene encodes CDR1 SGHDT and CDR2 YYEEEE. This CDR3 is 14 amino acids long. Trimming cost V 2 bases and J 0 bases, with 3 bases left between them. The CDR3 is CASSFISGANVLTF. In DNA, the CDR3 is TGTGCCAGCAGCTTCATCTCTGGGGCCAACGTCCTGACTTTC.

There are many counts of this clonotype. The chain carries TRBV12-3 or TRBV12-4 and TRBJ2-4; D is uncertain. The V gene lost 3 bases and the J gene lost 2 bases, with 8 bases spanning the gap. The CDR3 is 14 amino acids. CDR3 protein: CASSFQGTKNIQYF. The DNA for the CDR3 is TGTGCCAGCAGTTTCCAAGGGACCAAAAACATTCAGTACTTC.

This chain links TRBV5-5 with TRBJ2-3; TRBD2 might be the D (5 bases). The CDR3 sequence is 16 residues long. From germline, CDR1 is SGHKS and CDR2 YYEKEE (reference sequence). The V end was cut by 0 bases, the J end by 0 bases, with 11 bases between. The DNA of the CDR3 is TGTGCCAGCAGCTTGGGGCGCGGAGGTAGCACAGATACGCAGTATTTT. It specifies CASSLGRGGSTDTQYF. Drawing the rest from reference TRBV5-5 and TRBJ2-3, the complete variable domain is DAGVTQSPTHLIKTRGQQVTLRCSPISGHKSVSWYQQVLGQGPQFIFQYYEKEERGRGNFPDRFSARQFPNYSSELNVNALLLGDSALYLCASSLGRGGSTDTQYFGPGTRLTVL.

This clonotype was observed many times. The chain has TRBV10-2 and TRBJ2-2; 8 nucleotides align to TRBD2. Germline V lookup: CDR1 WSHSY, CDR2 SAAADI. Trimming took 7 bases from V and 0 from J; bases not matched to a gene: 4. The CDR3 totals 15 residues. In DNA form, the CDR3 reads TGCGCCAGCAACCAACTAGCGGCGAACACCGGGGAGCTGTTTTTT. Translation gives CASNQLAANTGELFF.

The sample holds many counts of this clonotype. The chain has TRBV5-1 and TRBJ2-3; no reliable D call. Trimming removed 7 bases at V and 1 base at J, with 13 bases between. The CDR3 is 14 residues long. Germline V gene lookup returns CDR1 SGHRS and CDR2 YFSETQ. CDR3 in amino acids: CASGLESGTDTQYF. CDR3 sequence (DNA): TGCGCCAGCGGTCTAGAGTCCGGCACAGATACGCAGTATTTT.

This clonotype was counted ten times or more. The chain is built from TRBV3-1 and TRBJ2-7; 9 bases align to TRBD2. J lost 5 bases, V lost 1 base, and 3 bases had no gene match. Germline V gene data show CDR1 as LGHDT and CDR2 as YNNKEL (reference sequence). This CDR3 comprises 14 residues. As DNA, the CDR3 is TGTGCCAGCAGCCAAGTAGCGGGAGTTAACGAGCAGTACTTC. Translated, it gives CASSQVAGVNEQYF.

This clonotype was found many times. CDR3 in amino acids: CASTRTESSPLHF. As DNA, the CDR3 is TGTGCCAGCACCCGGACAGAAAGTTCACCCCTCCACTTT. V usage is TRBV27 and J usage is TRBJ1-6, with D tentatively TRBD1 (6 bases). The V gene lost 7 bases and the J gene lost 9 bases, with 13 bases spanning the gap. The CDR3 has 13 amino acids. The V gene's germline CDR1 is MNHEY and CDR2 SMNVEV (reference sequence).

This sequence joins TRBV6-1 and TRBJ1-2; D is ambiguous. V shed 5 bases and J shed 4 bases, with 14 bases lying between them. CDR1 is MNHNS, CDR2 SASEGT, per germline. The CDR3 length is 14 residues. CDR3 DNA: TGTGCCAGCAGTAGACCGCAATCTACCTATGGCTACACCTTC. Encoded protein: CASSRPQSTYGYTF.

The table lists this clonotype with a few counts. J is TRBJ2-1 and V is TRBV4-1; D may match TRBD1 or TRBD2 (7 bases each). The CDR3 totals 16 residues. Trimming left V 1 base short and J 4 bases short, with 14 bases between. CDR1 is MGHRA and CDR2 is YSYEKL in the germline V gene. This CDR3 is CASSQVWQGGYNEQFF. CDR3 DNA sequence: TGCGCCAGCAGCCAAGTTTGGCAGGGGGGGTACAATGAGCAGTTCTTC.

To note about this clonotype: The conserved phenylalanine or tryptophan is not found at the CDR3 terminus, so this likely reflects a read error. The chain combines TRBV5-1 with TRBJ1-3; unclear D gene. The CDR3 loop spans 15 amino acids. Germline CDR1 is SGHRS and CDR2 is YFSETQ. The germline V and J ends were trimmed by 0 bases and 0 bases, with 7 bases remaining between them. CDR3 amino acids: CASSLEAGSGNTIYS. CDR3 sequence (DNA): TGCGCCAGCAGCTTGGAGGCGGGCTCTGGAAACACCATATATTCT.